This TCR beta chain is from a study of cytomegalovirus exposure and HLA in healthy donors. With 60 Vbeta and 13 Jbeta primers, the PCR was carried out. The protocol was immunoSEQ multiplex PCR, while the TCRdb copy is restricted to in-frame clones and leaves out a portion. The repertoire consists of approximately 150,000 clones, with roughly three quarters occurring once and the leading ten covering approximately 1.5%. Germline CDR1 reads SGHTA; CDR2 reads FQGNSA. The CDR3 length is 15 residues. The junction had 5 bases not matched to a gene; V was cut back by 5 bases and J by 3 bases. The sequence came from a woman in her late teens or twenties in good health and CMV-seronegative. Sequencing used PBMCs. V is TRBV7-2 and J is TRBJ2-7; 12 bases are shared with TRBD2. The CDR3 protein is CASSPGLAGYYEQYF. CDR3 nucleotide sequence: TGTGCCAGCAGCCCGGGACTAGCGGGTTACTACGAGCAGTACTTC.